This passage covers 16 T cell receptor beta chains from one sample sequenced in a study of control samples from healthy donors and cancer patients. Here immunoSEQ multiplex PCR was the method, and the copy in TCRdb shows in-frame clones only, minus some. The sample has approximately 69,000 clones, approximately 89% seen once; the top ten hold approximately 5.1%. The material sequenced was PBMCs. The receptors originated from a man aged 60-69 years with colorectal cancer.

This rearrangement joins TRBV28 to TRBJ2-2; 10 nucleotides line up with TRBD2. Germline values: CDR1 MDHEN, CDR2 SYDVKM. The CDR3 runs to 15 residues. Trimming removed 6 bases from V and 4 bases from J; junction bases left unmatched: 5. CDR3 protein: CASSRRLAGTGELFF. The DNA of the CDR3 is TGTGCCAGCAGCCGACGACTAGCGGGCACCGGGGAGCTGTTTTTT.

This chain connects TRBV4-2 to TRBJ2-3; TRBD1 matches at 10 bases. Looked up from germline, CDR1 is LGHNA and CDR2 is YNFKEQ. After removal of 2 bases from V and 2 bases from J, the junction contained 7 bases not matched to a gene. CDR3 length equals 17 residues. The chain's CDR3 is CASSQPGGTGVTDTQYF. The DNA for the CDR3 is TGTGCCAGCAGCCAACCCGGAGGGACAGGGGTCACAGATACGCAGTATTTT.

The chain uses TRBV9 and TRBJ2-3, with TRBD2 identical over 14 bases. The CDR3 is 13 amino acids. From germline, CDR1 is SGDLS and CDR2 YYNGEE. V trimming: 3 bases; J trimming: 12 bases; junction bases outside the gene matches: 3. The CDR3 nucleotides read TGTGCCAGCAGCGAGACTAGCGGGGGGGCCCAGTATTTT. Protein sequence: CASSETSGGAQYF.

The chain is built from TRBV25-1 and TRBJ2-4; no reliable D call. Germline CDR1 MGHDK, CDR2 SYGVNS. This CDR3 has 15 residues. Trimming pared 3 bases from V and 0 bases from J, leaving 9 bases between. This CDR3 reads CASSDETKAKNIQYF. DNA of the CDR3: TGTGCCAGCAGTGATGAGACCAAAGCCAAAAACATTCAGTACTTC.

This chain joins TRBV5-4 and TRBJ2-5; 9 bases line up with TRBD2. This CDR3 is built from 16 residues. Looked up from germline, CDR1 is SGHNT and CDR2 is YYREEE (reference sequence). Unmatched junction bases numbered 12, after V lost 4 bases and J lost 5 bases. CDR3 in DNA: TGTGCCAGCAGCCCCGGGACTAGCAGGCCTAGGGAGACCCAGTACTTC. It codes for CASSPGTSRPRETQYF.

This sequence joins TRBV10-2 and TRBJ1-6; D is possibly TRBD1 (6 bases). The CDR3 runs to 20 residues. CDR1 is WSHSY and CDR2 is SAAADI in the germline V gene. V gave up 0 bases and J gave up 7 bases, with 25 bases separating them. In DNA form, the CDR3 reads TGCGCCAGCAGTGAGTCCTACAGTAGTCGGGGCCCTCAGGGGAATTCACCCCTCCACTTT. It encodes CASSESYSSRGPQGNSPLHF.

The sample holds one count of this clone. The V and J genes are TRBV10-3 and TRBJ2-7; D might be TRBD2 (7 bases). Trimming stripped 3 bases from V and 6 bases from J, with 12 bases between. In germline, CDR1 is ENHRY, CDR2 SYGVKD. This CDR3 is built from 13 residues. CDR3 region: CAISDGGPGEQYF. In DNA, the CDR3 is TGTGCCATCAGTGACGGGGGGCCTGGCGAGCAGTACTTC.

The chain combines TRBV9 with TRBJ2-1; a weak D match, TRBD2 (7 bases). Trimming left V 0 bases short and J 2 bases short, with 9 bases between. In germline, CDR1 is SGDLS, CDR2 YYNGEE. The CDR3 has 15 residues. The CDR3 DNA follows: TGTGCCAGCAGCGTAGGCGGGGGCGCCTACAATGAGCAGTTCTTC. Protein sequence: CASSVGGGAYNEQFF.

V and J are TRBV11-1 and TRBJ1-1, with D perhaps TRBD1 (5 bases). The CDR3 totals 15 residues. Trimming took 5 bases from V and 5 from J, leaving 18 bases between them. CDR1 and CDR2 (germline): SGHAT, FQDESV (reference sequence). As DNA, the CDR3 is TGTGCCAGCAGCCCAGCCGTGGGGGGTCGGACTGAAGCTTTCTTT. This sequence encodes CASSPAVGGRTEAFF.

The rearrangement links TRBV4-1 to TRBJ2-7; the D call may be TRBD1 or TRBD2 (5 bases each). This CDR3 is built from 15 residues. V dropped 8 bases and J dropped 1 base, with 18 bases sitting between them. Germline CDR1 is MGHRA and CDR2 is YSYEKL. The CDR3 bases are TGCGCCAGCGGGCCTTATTGGGGCGGGTCCTACGAGCAGTACTTC. This encodes CASGPYWGGSYEQYF.

This chain uses TRBV5-4 with TRBJ2-7; 10 nucleotides line up with TRBD2. Germline V gene data show CDR1 as SGHNT and CDR2 as YYREEE (reference sequence). V shed 0 bases, J shed 3 bases, and the junction held 6 bases outside the gene matches. This CDR3 is 16 amino acids long. The CDR3 DNA reads TGTGCCAGCAGCTTGGCGAGTAGCGGGGGGAACTACGAGCAGTACTTC. Protein product: CASSLASSGGNYEQYF.

This clone has a single count. The genes are TRBV7-2 and TRBJ2-3, with 10 positions matching TRBD2. V shed 2 bases, J shed 9 bases, and the junction held 5 bases outside the gene matches. The germline V gene has CDR1 SGHTA and CDR2 FQGNSA. CDR3 length: 14 amino acids. This CDR3 reads CASSLSSGGGTQYF. The CDR3 DNA reads TGTGCCAGCAGCTTATCTAGCGGGGGTGGAACGCAGTATTTT. The complete variable domain, with remaining parts taken from reference TRBV7-2 and TRBJ2-3, reads GAGVSQSPSNKVTEKGKDVELRCDPISGHTALYWYRQSLGQGLEFLIYFQGNSAPDKSGLPSDRFSAERTGGSVSTLTIQRTQQEDSAVYLCASSLSSGGGTQYFGPGTRLTVL.

This clone was counted a few times. The rearrangement uses TRBV2 and TRBJ1-1, with a weak D call TRBD1 (6 bases). The CDR3 is 14 amino acids. Trimming took off 2 bases at V and 6 bases at J, with 13 bases between the two ends. CDR1 and CDR2 (germline): SNHLY, FYNNEI. As DNA, the CDR3 is TGTGCCAGCAGTGAATCATACAGGGATGCTGAAGCTTTCTTT. It encodes CASSESYRDAEAFF.

The V call is TRBV9, the J call TRBJ2-5, with 12 bases that match TRBD2. Germline values: CDR1 SGDLS, CDR2 YYNGEE. The trim removed 3 bases at V and 3 bases at J, leaving 6 bases unmatched. The length of the CDR3 is 16 residues. CDR3 residues: CASSAHTSGGKETQYF. The CDR3 bases are TGTGCCAGCAGCGCACATACTAGCGGGGGGAAAGAGACCCAGTACTTC.

The chain recombines TRBV19 with TRBJ1-4, with 7 nucleotides matching TRBD1. CDR1 and CDR2 from the germline V gene are LNHDA and SQIVND (reference sequence). J was trimmed by 1 base and V by 6 bases; bases with no gene match: 8. The CDR3 has 16 residues. This CDR3 reads CASRSTGVETNEKLFF. Here the CDR3 DNA reads TGTGCCAGTAGATCAACAGGGGTAGAAACTAATGAAAAACTGTTTTTT.

The chain carries TRBV7-9 and TRBJ1-3; the D gene is possibly TRBD1 (6 bases). Germline V gene data show CDR1 as SEHNR and CDR2 as FQNEAQ (reference sequence). The CDR3 is made up of 15 amino acids. V was pared by 3 bases and J by 2 bases, with 11 bases between. This chain's CDR3 is CASSFGRGPGNTIYF. The DNA for the CDR3 is TGTGCCAGCAGCTTCGGCAGGGGCCCTGGAAACACCATATATTTT.